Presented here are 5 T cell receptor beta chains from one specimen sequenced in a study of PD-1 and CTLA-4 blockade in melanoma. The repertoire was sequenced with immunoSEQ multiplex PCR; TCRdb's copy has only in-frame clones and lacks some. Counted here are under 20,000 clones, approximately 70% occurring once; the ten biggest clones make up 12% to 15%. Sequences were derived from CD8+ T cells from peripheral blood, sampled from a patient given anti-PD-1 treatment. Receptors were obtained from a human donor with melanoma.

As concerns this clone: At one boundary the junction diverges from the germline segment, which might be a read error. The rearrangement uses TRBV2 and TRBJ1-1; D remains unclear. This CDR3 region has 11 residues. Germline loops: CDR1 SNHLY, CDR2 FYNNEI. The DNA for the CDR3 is TGTGCCAGCGGTGAGGGAGGTGAAGCTTTCTTT. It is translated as CASGEGGEAFF.

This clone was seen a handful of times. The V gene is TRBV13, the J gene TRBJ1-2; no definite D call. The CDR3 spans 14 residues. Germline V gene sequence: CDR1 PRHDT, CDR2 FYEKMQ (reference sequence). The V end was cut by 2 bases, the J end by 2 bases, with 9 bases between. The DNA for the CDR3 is TGTGCCAGCAGCTTAATCGGCACAAACTATGGCTACACCTTC. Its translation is CASSLIGTNYGYTF. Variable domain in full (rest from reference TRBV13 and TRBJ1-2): AAGVIQSPRHLIKEKRETATLKCYPIPRHDTVYWYQQGPGQDPQFLISFYEKMQSDKGSIPDRFSAQQFSDYHSELNMSSLELGDSALYFCASSLIGTNYGYTFGSGTRLTVV.

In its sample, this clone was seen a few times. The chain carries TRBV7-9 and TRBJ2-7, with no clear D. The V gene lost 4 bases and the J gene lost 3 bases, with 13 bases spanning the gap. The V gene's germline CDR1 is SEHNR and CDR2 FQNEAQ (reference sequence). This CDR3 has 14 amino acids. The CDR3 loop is CASSSRVLDYEQYF. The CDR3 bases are TGTGCCAGCAGCTCCCGGGTCCTTGACTACGAGCAGTACTTC.

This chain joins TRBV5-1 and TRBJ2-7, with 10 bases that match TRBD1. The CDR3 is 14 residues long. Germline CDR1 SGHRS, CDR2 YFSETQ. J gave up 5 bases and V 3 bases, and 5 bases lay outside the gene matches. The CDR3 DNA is TGCGCCAGCAGCTGGACAGGGGGGACGGACGAGCAGTACTTC. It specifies CASSWTGGTDEQYF. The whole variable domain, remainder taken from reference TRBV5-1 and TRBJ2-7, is KAGVTQTPRYLIKTRGQQVTLSCSPISGHRSVSWYQQTPGQGLQFLFEYFSETQRNKGNFPGRFSGRQFSNSRSEMNVSTLELGDSALYLCASSWTGGTDEQYFGPGTRLTVT.

The CDR3 DNA sequence: TGTGCCAGTAGTATAAGAAGGGGAGGTATCATGAACACTGAAGCTTTCTTT. It specifies CASSIRRGGIMNTEAFF. The chain links TRBV19 to TRBJ1-1; perhaps TRBD1 as D (5 bases). The CDR3 contains 17 residues. Trimming stripped 2 bases from V and 0 bases from J, with 16 bases between. Germline CDR1 is LNHDA and CDR2 is SQIVND (reference sequence).